Listed below are T cell receptor beta chains from one sample, sequenced in a study of CD8 T cells in Susac syndrome. Via MiXCR, TCRdb re-called the immunoSEQ multiplex PCR reads, giving one row per CDR3 protein. The table includes nearly 200,000 distinct CDR3 sequences, 90% to 95% detected once. Source material: CD4+ T cells from PBMCs. The receptors were sampled from a human donor with multiple sclerosis. Each CDR3 is given with its conserved first and last residue. A D gene is named only where the DNA matches it firmly. Expanded clones are given a class, and other clones once, few, many or no size at all.

V	D	J	size	DNA	CDR3
TRBV30	TRBD2	TRBJ2-1	.	TGTGCCTCCGGCGGGGGAGGCTCTGAGCAGTTCTTC	CASGGGGSEQFF
TRBV9	.	TRBJ2-1	.	TGTGCCAGCAGCGTAGGGAACCTTTACAATGAGCAGTTCTTC	CASSVGNLYNEQFF
TRBV30	.	TRBJ2-2	.	TGTGCCTGGAGCCCTAACACCGGGGAGCTGTTTTTT	CAWSPNTGELFF
TRBV4-2	TRBD1	TRBJ2-2	.	TGTGCCAGCAGCCGTACCGGGACAGGGGCGAGCGGGGAGCTGTTTTTT	CASSRTGTGASGELFF
TRBV7-9	.	TRBJ1-2	.	TGTGCCAGCAGCCGTACCGGGAAACGAGACTATGGCTACACCTTC	CASSRTGKRDYGYTF
TRBV4-1	.	TRBJ1-1	.	TGCGCCAGCAGCCCTGAGATGGGGAACACTGAAGCTTTCTTT	CASSPEMGNTEAFF
TRBV3-1	.	TRBJ2-3	.	TGTGCCAGCAGCCAAGATCCAACCACAGATACGCAGTATTTT	CASSQDPTTDTQYF
TRBV29-1	.	TRBJ1-5	.	TGCAGCGTTGAAGGAGGAAGAGGTCAGCCCCAGCATTTT	CSVEGGRGQPQHF
TRBV29-1	TRBD2	TRBJ2-7	once	TGCAGCGTTGAAGATTCCGCCCGCCGCGGGGGCTACGAGCAGTACTTC	CSVEDSARRGGYEQYF
TRBV5-6	.	TRBJ2-7	.	TGTGCCAGCAGCTCCGTGCTCAGGGGACGTCTCGAGCAGTACTTC	CASSSVLRGRLEQYF
TRBV3-1	TRBD2	TRBJ2-7	once	TGTGCCAGCAGCCAAGTGCTAGCGGGGGCCCGAAGCTCCTACGAGCAGTACTTC	CASSQVLAGARSSYEQYF
TRBV12-3/TRBV12-4	TRBD1	TRBJ2-7	once	TGTGCCAGCAGTCTACTTCGGGACAGTTCAACGGAGCAGTACTTC	CASSLLRDSSTEQYF
TRBV20-1	TRBD2	TRBJ2-2	.	TGCAGTGCCTTCCCCACGGGGGGATTCACCGGGGAGCTGTTTTTT	CSAFPTGGFTGELFF
TRBV3-1	.	TRBJ2-2	few	TGTGCCAGCAGCCAGGTTTCCGGGGAGCTGTTTTTT	CASSQVSGELFF
TRBV6-6	TRBD2	TRBJ2-7	.	TGTGCCAGCAGTCGGAGCGGGAGCTACGAGCAGTACTTC	CASSRSGSYEQYF
TRBV30	TRBD1	TRBJ1-2	.	TGTGCCTGGAGTTCGCTACGCAATCCAGGGGGCAACTATGGCTACACCTTC	CAWSSLRNPGGNYGYTF
TRBV29-1	.	TRBJ2-5	.	TGCAGCGGGCGGACAAACTCAGAGACCCAGTACTTC	CSGRTNSETQYF
TRBV2	.	TRBJ1-3	.	TGTGCCAGCAGTCAAATAAAGTGGGGAAACACCATATATTTT	CASSQIKWGNTIYF
TRBV20-1	.	TRBJ2-7	.	TGCAGTGCTGCGGGGTTATCCTACGAGCAGTACTTC	CSAAGLSYEQYF
TRBV30	.	TRBJ2-6	.	TGTGCTTACTGGCGTCTGGGGGGGGCCAACGTCCTGACTTTC	CAYWRLGGANVLTF
TRBV2	.	TRBJ1-2	.	TGTGCCAGCACCACGGGGGGGGCGCGGTGGTATGGCTACACCTTC	CASTTGGARWYGYTF
TRBV24-1	.	TRBJ2-7	once	TGTGCCACATCCCCTGGGCTCTCCTACGAGCAGTACTTC	CATSPGLSYEQYF
TRBV29-1	TRBD2	TRBJ2-7	.	TGCAGCGTCCGAAGGACTAGCGTTTCCTACGAGCAGTACTTC	CSVRRTSVSYEQYF
TRBV9	.	TRBJ2-7	.	TGTGCCAGCAGCGTAGGTAGAGGGTCCTACGAGCAGTACTTC	CASSVGRGSYEQYF
TRBV30	TRBD1	TRBJ1-1	.	TGTGCCTGGAGGGCCAAGACAGGGTACACTGAAGCTTTCTTT	CAWRAKTGYTEAFF
TRBV7-9	.	TRBJ2-1	.	TGTGCCAGCACCGTACTAGACTACAATGAGCAGTTCTTC	CASTVLDYNEQFF
TRBV7-2	.	TRBJ2-7	.	TGTGCCAGCAGCTTACGGTGGGTGCCCTCCTACGAGCAGTACTTC	CASSLRWVPSYEQYF
TRBV29-1	.	TRBJ1-2	few	TGCAGCGTTGAAAGGGGAGGCTATGGCTACACCTTC	CSVERGGYGYTF
TRBV3-1	.	TRBJ1-1	.	TGTGCCAGCAGCCAACGCGCCCCGATAGGTTTCAACACTGAAGCTTTCTTT	CASSQRAPIGFNTEAFF
TRBV3-1	.	TRBJ2-2	.	TGTGCCAGCAGTCCCACCCGGTACGGGGAGCTGTTTTTT	CASSPTRYGELFF
TRBV29-1	.	TRBJ1-3	.	TGCAGCGCCGAAGGACAGCCAGGAAACACCATATATTTT	CSAEGQPGNTIYF
TRBV25-1	.	TRBJ2-1	.	TGTGCCAGCAGTGAATACAACAATGAGCAGTTCTTC	CASSEYNNEQFF
TRBV15	.	TRBJ2-1	.	TGTGCCACCAGCAGAGATCCGGCCCAGGATGAGCAGTTCTTC	CATSRDPAQDEQFF
TRBV9	.	TRBJ1-1	.	TGTGCCAGCAGCGTAGGTACGCGGGACACTGAAGCTTTCTTT	CASSVGTRDTEAFF
TRBV6-5	.	TRBJ2-7	.	TGTGCCAGCAGTTACAAGCCGGGCTATCCGGGATACGAGCAGTACTTC	CASSYKPGYPGYEQYF
TRBV7-2	TRBD2	TRBJ2-7	few	TGTGCCAGCGGAGGGACTAGGGCTTCCTACGAGCAGTACTTC	CASGGTRASYEQYF
TRBV7-2	.	TRBJ2-3	.	TGTGCCAGCAGCTTAGAGCTAGGTCGGGGGACGCAGTATTTT	CASSLELGRGTQYF
TRBV12-3/TRBV12-4	TRBD2	TRBJ2-1	.	TGTGCCAGCAGTTTAACTAGCGGTAACAATGAGCAGTTCTTC	CASSLTSGNNEQFF
TRBV9	.	TRBJ2-2	.	TGTGCCAGCAGCGTAAACGCGCCCGCGAGCACCGGGGAGCTGTTTTTT	CASSVNAPASTGELFF
TRBV19	TRBD1	TRBJ1-1	.	TGTGCCAGTAGTGTACAGGGGCGGACTGAAGCTTTCTTT	CASSVQGRTEAFF
TRBV19	.	TRBJ2-6	.	TGTGCCAGTGCGGAGTTGTCAGGCTCTGGGGCCAACGTCCTGACTTTC	CASAELSGSGANVLTF
TRBV2	TRBD1	TRBJ1-4	.	TGTGCCAGCAGCTCTAGGGACAGGGATAATGAAAAACTGTTTTTT	CASSSRDRDNEKLFF
TRBV20-1	.	TRBJ2-5	.	TGCAGTGCCGGACTAAACCAAGAGACCCAGTACTTC	CSAGLNQETQYF
TRBV3-1	TRBD1	TRBJ2-5	.	TGTGCCAGCAGCTACAGGGGCGGCCAAGAGACCCAGTACTTC	CASSYRGGQETQYF
TRBV30	TRBD1	TRBJ1-2	.	TGTGCCTGGAGTGGGGGACAGCTTCAGTATGGCTACACCTTC	CAWSGGQLQYGYTF
TRBV7-9	.	TRBJ2-3	.	TGTGCCAGCAGCTTAGGGCAAATGGGGGATACGCAGTATTTT	CASSLGQMGDTQYF
TRBV18	TRBD1	TRBJ1-2	.	TGTGCCAGCTCACCCGACAGGGCGATTAACTATGGCTACACCTTC	CASSPDRAINYGYTF
TRBV24-1	.	TRBJ2-1	once	TGTGCCACCAGTGATCCCGGGATTGGGGCTAGCAATGAGCAGTTCTTC	CATSDPGIGASNEQFF
TRBV23-1	TRBD2	TRBJ2-7	.	TGCGCCAGGAGGGTAGCGGGATCCTACGAGCAGTACTTC	CARRVAGSYEQYF
TRBV9	.	TRBJ2-5	.	TGTGCCAGCAGCGTAAGGAATGGGGTTGAGACCCAGTACTTC	CASSVRNGVETQYF
TRBV9	TRBD2	TRBJ2-1	.	TGTGCCAGCAGCGTAGGGAGCGGGGGTCGATTCGGGGATGAGCAGTTCTTC	CASSVGSGGRFGDEQFF
TRBV27	TRBD2	TRBJ2-5	.	TGTGCCAGCAGTAACCGACTAGCGGGGGCGGAGACCCAGTACTTC	CASSNRLAGAETQYF
TRBV18	TRBD2	TRBJ2-1	.	TGTGCCACCCAGAGGAGCGGGGGGAATGAGCAGTTCTTC	CATQRSGGNEQFF
TRBV5-1	.	TRBJ2-1	.	TGCGCCAGCAGCCTAGACCAAGGTAACAATGAGCAGTTCTTC	CASSLDQGNNEQFF
TRBV9	.	TRBJ1-1	.	TGTGCCAGCAGCGCCGGGTCCCCGGCCCCGAACACTGAAGCTTTCTTT	CASSAGSPAPNTEAFF
TRBV30	.	TRBJ2-7	.	TGTGCCTGCTCGATCGGGGCCATAGACGAGCAGTACTTC	CACSIGAIDEQYF
TRBV29-1	.	TRBJ1-6	.	TGCAGCTCGCACCCCAACCCCCCACCCCTCCACTTT	CSSHPNPPPLHF